Shown below are 7 T cell receptor beta chains from a single sample sequenced in a study of PD-1 blockade in classical Hodgkin lymphoma. Measured with immunoSEQ multiplex PCR; TCRdb has only the in-frame clones, and not every one. The sample comprises about 100,000 clones, approximately 90% of which are singletons, and around 6.6% rests with the top ten. No patient escaped relapse after autologous stem cell transplantation, and brentuximab vedotin exposure varied. The input for sequencing was peripheral blood mononuclear cells (PBMCs), taken before the second cycle of nivolumab. These receptors were collected from a human donor with classical Hodgkin lymphoma.

The rearrangement uses TRBV18 and TRBJ2-1, with D possibly being TRBD2 (6 bases). Trimming took off 4 bases at V and 12 bases at J, with 16 bases between the two ends. Germline values: CDR1 KGHSH, CDR2 LQKENI. The CDR3 is 13 amino acids. CDR3 loop: CASSLIAGRGQFF. The CDR3, as DNA: TGTGCCAGCTCACTTATCGCGGGGCGCGGGCAGTTCTTC.

This clone was counted a few times. V and J are TRBV7-6 and TRBJ1-5; D remains unclear. Trimming took 1 base from V and 4 from J, leaving 5 bases between them. The CDR3 has 13 amino acids. Germline loops: CDR1 SGHVS, CDR2 FNYEAQ. DNA of the CDR3: TGTGCCAGCAGCTTAGGGGCGAATCAGCCCCAGCATTTT. Translation gives CASSLGANQPQHF.

The gene calls are TRBV9 and TRBJ1-6; no definite D call. V lost 0 bases and J lost 0, with 7 bases in between. CDR1 and CDR2 from the germline V gene are SGDLS and YYNGEE. CDR3 length: 16 amino acids. The CDR3 sequence is CASSVGTSSYNSPLHF. In DNA, the CDR3 is TGTGCCAGCAGCGTAGGGACGAGCTCCTATAATTCACCCCTCCACTTT.

The chain links TRBV5-6 to TRBJ1-1; 10 bases align to TRBD1. There are 15 residues in the CDR3. CDR1 and CDR2 (germline): SGHDT, YYEEEE. V lost 4 bases to trimming and J lost 5 bases; unmatched junction nucleotides: 8. The CDR3, as DNA: TGTGCCAGCAGCCCAGCGACAGGGGGCTGGACTGAAGCTTTCTTT. Amino acid sequence: CASSPATGGWTEAFF.

CDR3 nucleotide sequence: TGTGCCTGGAGTGTACAGCTTAATGAAAAACTGTTTTTT. Protein product: CAWSVQLNEKLFF. The J gene is TRBJ1-4, the V gene TRBV30; D is ambiguous. The CDR3 has 13 amino acids. Germline V gene sequence: CDR1 GTSNPN, CDR2 SVGIG (reference sequence). V lost 0 bases, J lost 4 bases, and 6 bases lay in between.

The chain joins TRBV5-6 to TRBJ2-6; D possibly uses TRBD1 or TRBD2 (5 bases each). The V gene's germline CDR1 is SGHDT and CDR2 YYEEEE. CDR3 length equals 15 residues. The V and J ends lost 5 bases and 4 bases respectively, with 13 bases between them. The CDR3 bases are TGTGCCAGCAGTTCGCCCGGGGCCGGGGCCAACGTCCTGACTTTC. Translated: CASSSPGAGANVLTF.

V gene TRBV6-5 combines with J gene TRBJ1-4; D not resolved. The V end was cut by 6 bases, the J end by 5 bases, with 13 bases between. Germline lookup yields CDR1 MNHEY and CDR2 SVGAGI. CDR3 size: 14 residues. CDR3 in amino acids: CASRNPPENEKLFF. The CDR3 DNA reads TGTGCCAGCAGAAACCCTCCAGAGAATGAAAAACTGTTTTTT.